Each of the 24 T cell receptor beta chains below was sequenced from the same sample in a study of CD8 T cells in Susac syndrome. Random hexamers primed reverse transcription of about 0.45 to 1 ug RNA. TCRdb re-analysed the immunoSEQ multiplex PCR reads in MiXCR, keeping a single row per CDR3 protein. The sample holds more than 120,000 distinct CDR3 sequences, approximately 94% seen once. Sequenced: CD4+ T cells from PBMCs. These receptors all come from a human donor in good health.

The J gene is TRBJ2-7, the V gene TRBV27, with D possibly TRBD1 on 5 matching bases. The CDR3 is 14 amino acids. CDR1 and CDR2 from the germline V gene are MNHEY and SMNVEV (reference sequence). V lost 5 bases to trimming and J lost 2 bases, with 13 bases between them. CDR3 DNA: TGTGCCAGCAGTATCACAGGTGCAGCCTACGAGCAGTACTTC. The encoded protein is CASSITGAAYEQYF.

The genes are TRBV12-3 or TRBV12-4 and TRBJ2-4; 7 nucleotides match TRBD2. The V and J ends lost 5 bases and 7 bases, in that order; junction bases with no gene match: 17. This CDR3 comprises 17 residues. CDR3 protein: CASSRLTSTLGRNIQYF. The CDR3 DNA reads TGTGCCAGCAGTCGCCTGACTAGCACCCTAGGCAGGAACATTCAGTACTTC.

The chain uses TRBV20-1 and TRBJ1-1; possibly TRBD1 for D (5 bases). V gave up 6 bases and J gave up 4 bases, with 12 bases separating them. Germline V gives CDR1 DFQATT, CDR2 SNEGSKA (reference sequence). The CDR3 contains 12 residues. In DNA, the CDR3 is TGCAGTGCCGGGGGTGCGGGCACTGAAGCTTTCTTT. Protein product: CSAGGAGTEAFF.

The V gene is TRBV18, the J gene TRBJ2-5; TRBD1 matches 8 bases. CDR3 length equals 14 residues. After removal of 10 bases from V and 5 bases from J, the junction contained 12 bases not matched to a gene. Germline CDR1 reads KGHSH; CDR2 reads LQKENI. CDR3 DNA sequence: TGTGCCACCCCCGGACAGGGCGGTAGGGAGACCCAGTACTTC. This sequence encodes CATPGQGGRETQYF.

The CDR3 here is CSAPGTYTQYF. In nucleotides, the CDR3 is TGCAGTGCCCCCGGGACGTATACGCAGTATTTT. The chain recombines TRBV20-1 with TRBJ2-3; D could derive from TRBD1 or TRBD2 (5 bases each). The CDR3 is made up of 11 amino acids. With 6 bases removed from V and 7 bases from J, the gap between germline ends came to 11 bases. Germline CDR1 is DFQATT and CDR2 is SNEGSKA (reference sequence).

The chain is built from TRBV20-1 and TRBJ2-1, with 8 nucleotides matching TRBD2. The J segment lost 3 bases and the V segment lost 6 bases, leaving 13 bases of the junction unmatched. Germline CDR1 reads DFQATT; CDR2 reads SNEGSKA (reference sequence). The CDR3 totals 16 residues. CDR3 amino acids: CSAIEGQREFYNEQFF. CDR3 DNA: TGCAGTGCCATAGAGGGTCAGCGGGAGTTCTACAATGAGCAGTTCTTC.

The chain recombines TRBV12-3 or TRBV12-4 with TRBJ2-1, with TRBD2 matching 7 bases. There are 13 residues in the CDR3. V was clipped by 6 bases and J by 8 bases; unmatched bases: 7. CDR3 sequence reads: CASRTPGGDEQFF. CDR3 DNA: TGTGCCAGCAGGACCCCGGGGGGAGATGAGCAGTTCTTC.

As DNA, the CDR3 is TGTGCCAGCAGTGAAACTAGCGCAACCTACGAGCAGTACTTC. Its protein is CASSETSATYEQYF. The V gene is TRBV2, the J gene TRBJ2-7; 7 bases line up with TRBD2. Germline V gene sequence: CDR1 SNHLY, CDR2 FYNNEI. With V trimmed by 2 bases and J by 2 bases, 3 bases remained unmatched. This CDR3 region has 14 residues.

The chain carries TRBV27 and TRBJ2-7; either TRBD1 or TRBD2 may supply D (5 bases each). V dropped 4 bases and J dropped 6 bases, with 19 bases sitting between them. This CDR3 region has 15 residues. Per the germline V gene, CDR1 is MNHEY and CDR2 is SMNVEV (reference sequence). The CDR3 spells CASSSSGTPKREQYF. CDR3 coding DNA: TGTGCCAGCAGTTCCTCCGGGACGCCCAAGCGCGAGCAGTACTTC.

V gene TRBV5-4 combines with J gene TRBJ2-7; TRBD1 might be the D (6 bases). The CDR3 has 15 residues. Trimming left V 1 base short and J 6 bases short, with 17 bases between. Germline-derived CDR1 and CDR2 are SGHNT and YYREEE (reference sequence). CDR3 coding DNA: TGTGCCAGCAGCTTGAGCTCTGGATTCAGGGGCGAGCAGTACTTC. As protein: CASSLSSGFRGEQYF.

The chain uses TRBV28 and TRBJ2-2, with TRBD2 identical over 8 bases. The CDR3 spans 16 residues. Per the germline V gene, CDR1 is MDHEN and CDR2 is SYDVKM. With 1 base clipped from V and 3 bases from J, the junction kept 4 bases outside the gene matches. This CDR3 is CASSLSGTRDTGELFF. The CDR3 nucleotides are TGTGCCAGCAGTTTATCAGGGACTAGGGACACCGGGGAGCTGTTTTTT.

J is TRBJ1-5 and V is TRBV2, with a possible D match to TRBD1 (6 bases). Germline loops: CDR1 SNHLY, CDR2 FYNNEI. CDR3 length: 14 residues. The V and J ends lost 6 bases and 10 bases respectively, with 19 bases between them. The DNA for the CDR3 is TGTGCCAGCAGCCCCCCCTTCCAAGGGGGTCCCCAGCATTTT. Its protein is CASSPPFQGGPQHF.

The CDR3 nucleotides are TGTGCCAGCAGCCCTTCCGGTGCGAGACAAGAGACCCAGTACTTC. This encodes CASSPSGARQETQYF. The genes are TRBV7-6 and TRBJ2-5; D remains ambiguous. CDR3 length equals 15 residues. Trimming left V 5 bases short and J 2 bases short, with 15 bases between. CDR1 SGHVS and CDR2 FNYEAQ come from the germline V gene.

This clonotype was recorded a few times. This sequence joins TRBV11-2 and TRBJ1-1, with a weak D call TRBD1 (5 bases). Germline V gene lookup returns CDR1 SGHAT and CDR2 FQNNGV. The CDR3 runs 14 residues. V was trimmed by 1 base and J by 1 base, leaving 7 bases between them. The CDR3 spells CASSLGGGNTEAFF. CDR3 DNA sequence: TGTGCCAGCAGCTTAGGGGGCGGGAACACTGAAGCTTTCTTT.

The chain carries TRBV12-3 or TRBV12-4 and TRBJ1-1; D perhaps matches TRBD1 (5 bases). The CDR3 spans 11 residues. V was clipped by 7 bases and J by 7 bases, with 10 bases between them. CDR3 loop: CASTLGDEAFF. Written as DNA, the CDR3 is TGTGCCAGCACCCTGGGGGATGAAGCTTTCTTT.

This sequence joins TRBV12-3 or TRBV12-4 and TRBJ2-7, with D unclear. The CDR3 sequence is 11 residues long. The V gene lost 6 bases and the J gene lost 5 bases, with 8 bases spanning the gap. The CDR3 loop reads CASSPDNEQYF. DNA for the CDR3: TGTGCCAGCAGCCCTGACAACGAGCAGTACTTC.

The chain employs TRBV10-3 and TRBJ2-3; 9 bases fit TRBD1. CDR1 is ENHRY, CDR2 SYGVKD, per germline. This CDR3 has 16 residues. V dropped 6 bases and J dropped 1; count of bases not matched to a gene: 8. The CDR3 DNA follows: TGTGCCATCAGGCAGCCGGGACAGGGACGCACAGATACGCAGTATTTT. Translation gives CAIRQPGQGRTDTQYF.

The chain combines TRBV7-3 with TRBJ2-5; the D call may be TRBD1 or TRBD2 (5 bases each). V was shortened by 4 bases and J by 7 bases, with 13 bases between the two germline ends. This CDR3 is 13 amino acids long. Looked up from germline, CDR1 is SGHTA and CDR2 is FQGTGA. CDR3 sequence: CASSYRGHGTQYF. The CDR3 coding sequence is TGTGCCAGCAGCTACCGGGGCCACGGGACCCAGTACTTC.

The chain is built from TRBV6-6 and TRBJ2-3; 7 bases fit TRBD2. The length of the CDR3 is 16 residues. The germline CDR1 and CDR2 sequences are MNHNY and SVGAGI (reference sequence). V lost 6 bases and J lost 3; bases outside the gene matches: 12. Written as DNA, the CDR3 is TGTGCCAGCAGGACCACCCTTGGGCGGGAGACAGATACGCAGTATTTT. This codes for CASRTTLGRETDTQYF.

The rearrangement links TRBV18 to TRBJ2-7; TRBD2 is a possible D gene (6 bases). With 0 bases removed from V and 4 bases from J, the gap between germline ends came to 13 bases. CDR1 and CDR2 from the germline V gene are KGHSH and LQKENI. The CDR3 is 15 residues long. CDR3 in DNA: TGTGCCAGCTCACCACCAAAGGGGAGCGGGTACGAGCAGTACTTC. Protein: CASSPPKGSGYEQYF.

J is TRBJ2-3 and V is TRBV6-6; 11 bases agree with TRBD2. Germline CDR1 reads MNHNY; CDR2 reads SVGAGI (reference sequence). Trimming removed 6 bases from V and 10 bases from J; junction bases left unmatched: 12. The CDR3 length is 15 residues. The CDR3 loop is CASSQLAGAAGAQYF. CDR3 DNA sequence: TGTGCCAGCAGCCAACTAGCGGGAGCGGCCGGGGCGCAGTATTTT.

The genes are TRBV5-1 and TRBJ1-2; D call uncertain. V lost 0 bases and J lost 4, with 7 bases in between. CDR1 and CDR2 from the germline V gene are SGHRS and YFSETQ. This CDR3 is built from 13 residues. The CDR3 loop is CASSLGDAYGYTF. The CDR3 nucleotides are TGCGCCAGCAGCTTGGGGGATGCCTATGGCTACACCTTC. The full variable domain, with the rest looked up from reference TRBV5-1 and TRBJ1-2, is KAGVTQTPRYLIKTRGQQVTLSCSPISGHRSVSWYQQTPGQGLQFLFEYFSETQRNKGNFPGRFSGRQFSNSRSEMNVSTLELGDSALYLCASSLGDAYGYTFGSGTRLTVV.

The rearrangement joins TRBV5-1 to TRBJ2-1; TRBD2 agrees at 7 bases. CDR3 size: 15 residues. Germline values: CDR1 SGHRS, CDR2 YFSETQ. With V trimmed by 4 bases and J by 6 bases, 10 bases remained unmatched. The CDR3 DNA reads as TGCGCCAGCAGCCCGGGAGAAGGGAGGGCCAATGAGCAGTTCTTC. Protein sequence: CASSPGEGRANEQFF. The full variable domain, rest sourced from reference TRBV5-1 and TRBJ2-1, is KAGVTQTPRYLIKTRGQQVTLSCSPISGHRSVSWYQQTPGQGLQFLFEYFSETQRNKGNFPGRFSGRQFSNSRSEMNVSTLELGDSALYLCASSPGEGRANEQFFGPGTRLTVL.

The gene calls are TRBV30 and TRBJ2-1; D possibly corresponds to TRBD2 (6 bases). Trimming took off 5 bases at V and 7 bases at J, with 9 bases between the two ends. The germline V gene encodes CDR1 GTSNPN and CDR2 SVGIG (reference sequence). This CDR3 is 11 amino acids long. CDR3 sequence: CAWVADNEQFF. CDR3 nucleotides: TGTGCCTGGGTAGCGGATAATGAGCAGTTCTTC.